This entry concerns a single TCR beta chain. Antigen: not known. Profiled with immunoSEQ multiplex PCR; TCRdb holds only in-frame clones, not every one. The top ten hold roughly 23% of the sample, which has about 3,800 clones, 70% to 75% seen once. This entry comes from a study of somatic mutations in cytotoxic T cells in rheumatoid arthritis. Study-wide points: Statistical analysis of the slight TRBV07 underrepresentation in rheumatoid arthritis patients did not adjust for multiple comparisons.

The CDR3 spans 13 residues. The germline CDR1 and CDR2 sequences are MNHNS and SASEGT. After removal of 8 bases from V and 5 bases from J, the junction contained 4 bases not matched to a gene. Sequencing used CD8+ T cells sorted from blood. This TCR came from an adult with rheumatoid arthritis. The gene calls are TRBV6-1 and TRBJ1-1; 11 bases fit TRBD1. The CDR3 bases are TGTGCCAGCCGGGACAGGGGGAGTACTGAAGCTTTCTTT. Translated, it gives CASRDRGSTEAFF.